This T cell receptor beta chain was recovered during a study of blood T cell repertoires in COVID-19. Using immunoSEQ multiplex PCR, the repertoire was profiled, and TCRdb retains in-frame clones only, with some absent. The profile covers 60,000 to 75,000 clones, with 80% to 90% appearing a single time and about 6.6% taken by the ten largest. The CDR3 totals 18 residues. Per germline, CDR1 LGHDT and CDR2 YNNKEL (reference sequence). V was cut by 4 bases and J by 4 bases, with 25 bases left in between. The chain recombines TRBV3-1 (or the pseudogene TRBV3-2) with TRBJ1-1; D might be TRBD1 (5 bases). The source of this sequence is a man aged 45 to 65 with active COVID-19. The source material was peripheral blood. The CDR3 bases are TGTGCCAGCAGCCTCTTGGCAGGCCAGGGTACAGTTTGCACTGAAGCTTTCTTT. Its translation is CASSLLAGQGTVCTEAFF.